The entry below gives a single TCR beta chain sequence along with its context. The data are from a study of blood T cell repertoires in COVID-19. This table comes from immunoSEQ multiplex PCR, and its TCRdb copy is limited to in-frame clones, with some not included. The data contain some 200,000 clones, roughly 90% of them singletons. The V end was cut by 3 bases, the J end by 2 bases, with 7 bases between. The CDR3 length is 13 residues. Looked up from germline, CDR1 is KGHSH and CDR2 is LQKENI. The receptor's source is a woman aged 18-30 years who had recovered from COVID-19. This chain joins TRBV18 and TRBJ2-5, with D possibly matching TRBD1 (6 bases). Input material: PBMCs or T cells enriched from blood (not recorded which). CDR3 loop: CASSPTGQETQYF. The CDR3 nucleotides are TGTGCCAGCTCACCGACAGGACAAGAGACCCAGTACTTC.